Below, 27 T cell receptor beta chains from the same sample are listed, as sequenced in a study of T cell responses to AZD1222 COVID-19 vaccine. Sequencing was performed with immunoSEQ multiplex PCR; in TCRdb, only in-frame clones are kept and a portion is missing. The sample lists over 90,000 clones, 84% seen once, with more than 15% in the top ten. This sample comprised peripheral blood, obtained on day 0 of AZD1222 vaccination. The receptors here all came from an adult in good health.

The chain is built from TRBV6-5 and TRBJ1-4; TRBD1 is a possible D gene (6 bases). V dropped 6 bases and J dropped 8 bases, with 16 bases sitting between them. This CDR3 is 14 amino acids long. Germline CDR1 MNHEY, CDR2 SVGAGI. In DNA, the CDR3 is TGTGCCAGCAGGCCCGGACAGATTAAGGAAAAACTGTTTTTT. Residues: CASRPGQIKEKLFF.

This sequence joins TRBV3-1 (or the pseudogene TRBV3-2) and TRBJ1-6, with no clear D. V was shortened by 4 bases and J by 3 bases, with 4 bases between the two germline ends. This CDR3 comprises 13 residues. The germline CDR1 and CDR2 sequences are LGHDT and YNNKEL (reference sequence). The CDR3: CASSPGYNSPLHF. CDR3 nucleotides: TGTGCCAGCAGCCCTGGCTATAATTCACCCCTCCACTTT.

V is TRBV5-1 and J is TRBJ2-5; TRBD1 matches at 8 bases. Germline CDR1 SGHRS, CDR2 YFSETQ. V lost 4 bases to trimming and J lost 4 bases; unmatched junction nucleotides: 3. This CDR3 contains 13 residues. The CDR3 DNA reads TGCGCCAGCAGCCAGGGGGCGCGAGAGACCCAGTACTTC. It specifies CASSQGARETQYF.

The chain couples TRBV5-4 to TRBJ2-3; D is tentatively TRBD1 or TRBD2 (5 bases each). Looked up from germline, CDR1 is SGHNT and CDR2 is YYREEE (reference sequence). The CDR3 is 15 amino acids. V was shortened by 0 bases and J by 2 bases, with 10 bases between the two germline ends. Here the CDR3 reads CASSLAGPPTDTQYF. CDR3 DNA: TGTGCCAGCAGCTTGGCGGGACCCCCCACAGATACGCAGTATTTT.

The gene calls are TRBV19 and TRBJ2-1; D remains ambiguous. V lost 3 bases to trimming and J lost 4 bases, with 19 bases between them. The CDR3 runs to 17 residues. CDR1 and CDR2 from the germline V gene are LNHDA and SQIVND (reference sequence). The CDR3, as DNA: TGTGCCAGTAGTATCCGTGGGATCCAGATATCATACAATGAGCAGTTCTTC. It yields the protein CASSIRGIQISYNEQFF.

V and J are TRBV7-8 and TRBJ1-5; no clear D. From germline, CDR1 is SGHVS and CDR2 FQNEAQ. Trimming cost V 0 bases and J 0 bases, with 12 bases left between them. This CDR3 region has 17 residues. CDR3 region: CASSLAPYKSSNQPQHF. The CDR3 DNA follows: TGTGCCAGCAGCTTAGCCCCCTACAAGAGTAGCAATCAGCCCCAGCATTTT.

This rearrangement joins TRBV9 to TRBJ2-2; TRBD2 matches 8 bases. Trimming removed 4 bases from V and 5 bases from J; junction bases left unmatched: 13. CDR1 and CDR2 (germline): SGDLS, YYNGEE. The CDR3 loop spans 17 amino acids. CDR3 residues: CASSPRGAGDATGELFF. For the CDR3, the DNA is TGTGCCAGCAGCCCCAGAGGAGCGGGAGACGCTACCGGGGAGCTGTTTTTT.

This clone was detected only once. The chain joins TRBV6-2 or TRBV6-3 to TRBJ1-6, with a tentative D call TRBD1 (5 bases). This CDR3 has 13 amino acids. Germline CDR1 is MNHEY and CDR2 is SVGEGT. V was clipped by 8 bases and J by 7 bases, with 12 bases between them. The chain's CDR3 is CASCWQGNSPLHF. The DNA for the CDR3 is TGTGCCAGCTGTTGGCAGGGCAATTCACCCCTCCACTTT.

The V call is TRBV27, the J call TRBJ1-6, with TRBD1 matching 10 bases. CDR1 MNHEY and CDR2 SMNVEV come from the germline V gene (reference sequence). The CDR3 runs to 15 residues. J gave up 9 bases and V 5 bases, and 7 bases lay outside the gene matches. The CDR3 loop is CASSRPTGGGSPLHF. The DNA for the CDR3 is TGTGCCAGCAGTCGACCGACAGGGGGCGGTTCACCCCTCCACTTT.

This chain uses TRBV6-2 or TRBV6-3 with TRBJ1-2, with 9 positions matching TRBD1. Germline V gene sequence: CDR1 MNHEY, CDR2 SVGEGT. Trimming took 6 bases from V and 5 from J; bases not matched to a gene: 10. The CDR3 sequence is 15 residues long. CDR3 bases: TGTGCCAGCAGCCCCTCGGGACAGGGCTGGTATGGCTACACCTTC. The encoded protein is CASSPSGQGWYGYTF.

The chain has TRBV12-5 and TRBJ1-1; unclear D gene. This CDR3 has 14 amino acids. Trimming took 7 bases from V and 5 from J, leaving 17 bases between them. Germline CDR1 and CDR2: LGHNT and FRNRAP. As DNA, the CDR3 is TGTGCTAGTGCCCTTGTCCGGGGAGTGACTGAAGCTTTCTTT. Amino acid sequence: CASALVRGVTEAFF.

This sequence joins TRBV10-3 and TRBJ2-7; D gene ambiguous. This CDR3 region has 15 residues. The ends were cut back, 3 bases at V and 0 bases at J, with 12 bases in the middle. Germline CDR1 ENHRY, CDR2 SYGVKD. This CDR3 is CAISEKRPSSYEQYF. CDR3 nucleotides: TGTGCCATCAGTGAAAAACGACCCAGCTCCTACGAGCAGTACTTC.

V usage is TRBV29-1 and J usage is TRBJ2-1, with 9 positions matching TRBD2. Per germline, CDR1 SQVTM and CDR2 ANQGSEA. The junction had 8 bases not matched to a gene; V was cut back by 6 bases and J by 8 bases. CDR3 length equals 13 residues. The CDR3, as DNA: TGCAGCGTGGTAGCGGGAGTATTGTATGAGCAGTTCTTC. Amino acids: CSVVAGVLYEQFF.

The CDR3 nucleotides are TGTGCCAGCAGCCCGGCGGGGGGGCTTGGAGATCAGCCCCAGCATTTT. Protein sequence: CASSPAGGLGDQPQHF. The rearrangement joins TRBV5-6 to TRBJ1-5, with D possibly matching TRBD1 (6 bases). V was pared by 4 bases and J by 5 bases, with 19 bases between. From germline, CDR1 is SGHDT and CDR2 YYEEEE. The CDR3 covers 16 residues.

This clone was counted between two and nine times. The rearrangement links TRBV4-3 to TRBJ1-4; 9 nucleotides line up with TRBD1. CDR1 and CDR2 (germline): LGHNA, YSLEER. The trim removed 3 bases at V and 6 bases at J, leaving 8 bases unmatched. This CDR3 spans 16 amino acids. The CDR3 DNA sequence: TGCGCCAGCAGCCAGGTATGGGACAGGGCCTATGAAAAACTGTTTTTT. Translated: CASSQVWDRAYEKLFF.

The genes are TRBV11-2 and TRBJ1-2; no clear D. This CDR3 comprises 12 residues. V was clipped by 6 bases and J by 4 bases, with 9 bases between them. CDR1 is SGHAT and CDR2 is FQNNGV in the germline V gene. The chain's CDR3 is CASRSDPYGYTF. CDR3 DNA: TGTGCCAGCAGGTCCGACCCCTATGGCTACACCTTC.

This chain connects TRBV9 to TRBJ1-1; 7 nucleotides match TRBD1. Germline assignment: CDR1 SGDLS and CDR2 YYNGEE. CDR3 length: 15 residues. J lost 2 bases, V lost 3 bases, and 7 bases had no gene match. In DNA, the CDR3 is TGTGCCAGCAGCGGGCATACAGGGGTTAACACTGAAGCTTTCTTT. Protein sequence: CASSGHTGVNTEAFF.

J is TRBJ1-2 and V is TRBV11-3, with a tentative D call TRBD1 (6 bases). Germline loops: CDR1 SGHNT, CDR2 YENEEA. The germline V and J ends were trimmed by 3 bases and 5 bases, with 10 bases remaining between them. CDR3 length equals 13 residues. In DNA form, the CDR3 reads TGTGCCAGCAGCTTGAGGACAGAGTATGGCTACACCTTC. This encodes CASSLRTEYGYTF.

V usage is TRBV30 and J usage is TRBJ1-2; no firm D call. The germline V and J ends were trimmed by 4 bases and 1 base, with 4 bases remaining between them. Germline CDR1 reads GTSNPN; CDR2 reads SVGIG (reference sequence). The CDR3 covers 11 residues. CDR3 region: CAWTHNYGYTF. CDR3 in DNA: TGTGCCTGGACACATAACTATGGCTACACCTTC.

V gene TRBV19 combines with J gene TRBJ2-3; TRBD2 is a possible D gene (6 bases). The germline V and J ends were trimmed by 3 bases and 0 bases, with 22 bases remaining between them. The germline V gene has CDR1 LNHDA and CDR2 SQIVND (reference sequence). The CDR3 runs 19 residues. The CDR3 sequence is CASSMTGPATRFSTDTQYF. The CDR3 nucleotides read TGTGCCAGTAGTATGACCGGGCCCGCGACTAGATTTAGCACAGATACGCAGTATTTT.

CDR3 nucleotide sequence: TGTGCCAGAAGCTTGCCGACAGATGGCTACACCTTC. Translation: CARSLPTDGYTF. The chain is built from TRBV7-5 and TRBJ1-2; TRBD1 is the table's D call, not checked against the DNA. TRBV7-5 is listed as a pseudogene. This CDR3 contains 12 residues.

The chain uses TRBV28 and TRBJ1-2; 8 nucleotides match TRBD1. The CDR3 is 12 amino acids. The germline gives CDR1 MDHEN, CDR2 SYDVKM. Trimming cost V 9 bases and J 7 bases; bases outside gene matches: 7. The CDR3 sequence is CASKQGVAGYTF. The DNA of the CDR3 is TGTGCCAGTAAACAGGGGGTTGCTGGCTACACCTTC.

The count of this clone is one. The chain joins TRBV5-8 to TRBJ2-2; D possibly corresponds to TRBD2 (6 bases). With 3 bases removed from V and 6 bases from J, the gap between germline ends came to 18 bases. CDR1 and CDR2 (germline): SGHTS, YDEGEE. The CDR3 length is 16 residues. The CDR3 region is CASSSRGGMIPGELFF. The CDR3 nucleotides read TGTGCCAGCAGCTCCCGTGGAGGGATGATTCCCGGGGAGCTGTTTTTT.

The genes are TRBV9 and TRBJ1-3, with 8 bases that match TRBD1. V trimming: 3 bases; J trimming: 3 bases; junction bases outside the gene matches: 2. The germline V gene has CDR1 SGDLS and CDR2 YYNGEE. The CDR3 spans 14 residues. The CDR3 DNA reads as TGTGCCAGCAGCGCGACAGGGGTTGGAAACACCATATATTTT. As protein: CASSATGVGNTIYF.

The chain employs TRBV28 and TRBJ2-4, with D perhaps TRBD2 (6 bases). Germline V gene data show CDR1 as MDHEN and CDR2 as SYDVKM. With 5 bases removed from V and 0 bases from J, the gap between germline ends came to 11 bases. The CDR3 contains 15 residues. CDR3 loop: CASSDGGLAKNIQYF. The CDR3 DNA reads as TGTGCCAGCAGTGACGGGGGTCTAGCCAAAAACATTCAGTACTTC.

The chain recombines TRBV27 with TRBJ2-7; 9 positions match TRBD1. The length of the CDR3 is 15 residues. Germline values: CDR1 MNHEY, CDR2 SMNVEV (reference sequence). The J segment lost 4 bases and the V segment lost 6 bases, leaving 10 bases of the junction unmatched. The CDR3 reads CASRKTRDREYEQYF. The CDR3, as DNA: TGTGCCAGCAGAAAAACCCGGGACAGGGAGTACGAGCAGTACTTC.

Here the CDR3 reads CASSQDIFGSSYNEQFF. CDR3 nucleotides: TGCGCCAGCAGCCAAGATATCTTCGGTAGCTCCTACAATGAGCAGTTCTTC. V gene TRBV4-3 combines with J gene TRBJ2-1; D is undetermined. The V end lost 0 bases, the J end lost 0 bases, and 12 bases lay between the germline ends. Germline CDR1 and CDR2: LGHNA and YSLEER. The CDR3 runs to 17 residues.